The present entry profiles one T cell receptor beta chain with its context. There are 15 residues in the CDR3. The germline V gene encodes CDR1 MGHRA and CDR2 YSYEKL. V shed 1 base, J shed 6 bases, and the junction held 3 bases outside the gene matches. The sample belongs to a study of blood T cells in healthy people across ages. PCR was performed a second time for about 6 to 12 cycles using a sample-barcoded 5' primer and a J-beta primer mix. The template-switch adaptor, which had 12 random nucleotides, put a tag on each cDNA molecule. From each sample, at least 2.5 million paired-end reads containing CDR3 were obtained. TCRdb re-called the 5' RACE reads with MiXCR, one entry per CDR3 protein. In the table there are around 790,000 distinct CDR3 sequences, more than 40% of which are singletons.

This receptor was obtained from a man aged 60 to 69 in good health. The sequenced sample consisted of blood. The chain employs TRBV4-1 and TRBJ2-1, with 10 bases aligning to TRBD2. CDR3 loop: CASSQVLAGLNEQFF. DNA for the CDR3: TGCGCCAGCAGCCAAGTACTAGCGGGGCTCAATGAGCAGTTCTTC.